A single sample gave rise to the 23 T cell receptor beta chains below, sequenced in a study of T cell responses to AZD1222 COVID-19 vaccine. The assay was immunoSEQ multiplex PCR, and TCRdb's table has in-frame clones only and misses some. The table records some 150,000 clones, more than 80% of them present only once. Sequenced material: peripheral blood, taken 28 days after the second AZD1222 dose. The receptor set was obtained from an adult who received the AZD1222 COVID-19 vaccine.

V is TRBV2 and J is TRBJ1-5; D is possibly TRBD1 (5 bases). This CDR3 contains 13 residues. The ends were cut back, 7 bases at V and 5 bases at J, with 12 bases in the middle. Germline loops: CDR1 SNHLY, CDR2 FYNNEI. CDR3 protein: CASTRDRDQPQHF. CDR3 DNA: TGTGCCAGCACTAGGGACCGAGATCAGCCCCAGCATTTT.

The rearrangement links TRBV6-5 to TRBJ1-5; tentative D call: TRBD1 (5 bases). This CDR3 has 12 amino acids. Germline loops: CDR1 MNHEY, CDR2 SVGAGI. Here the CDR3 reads CAAGDLNQPQHF. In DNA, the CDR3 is TGTGCTGCTGGGGACCTCAATCAGCCCCAGCATTTT.

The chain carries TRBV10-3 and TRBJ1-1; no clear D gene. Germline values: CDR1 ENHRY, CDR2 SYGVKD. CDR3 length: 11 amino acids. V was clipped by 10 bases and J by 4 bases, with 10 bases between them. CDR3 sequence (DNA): TGTGCCACCCACGGTCTCACTGAAGCTTTCTTT. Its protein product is CATHGLTEAFF.

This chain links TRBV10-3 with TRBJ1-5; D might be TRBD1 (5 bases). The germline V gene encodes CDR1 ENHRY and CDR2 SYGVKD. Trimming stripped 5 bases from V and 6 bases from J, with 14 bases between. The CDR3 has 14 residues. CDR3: CAISPGGGAQPQHF. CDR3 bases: TGTGCCATCAGTCCTGGGGGGGGAGCTCAGCCCCAGCATTTT.

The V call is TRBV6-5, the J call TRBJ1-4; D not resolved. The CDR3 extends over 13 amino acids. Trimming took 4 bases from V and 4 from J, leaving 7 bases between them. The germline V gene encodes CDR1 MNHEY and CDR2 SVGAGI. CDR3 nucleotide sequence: TGTGCCAGCAGTTTGAACGGTAATGAAAAACTGTTTTTT. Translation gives CASSLNGNEKLFF.

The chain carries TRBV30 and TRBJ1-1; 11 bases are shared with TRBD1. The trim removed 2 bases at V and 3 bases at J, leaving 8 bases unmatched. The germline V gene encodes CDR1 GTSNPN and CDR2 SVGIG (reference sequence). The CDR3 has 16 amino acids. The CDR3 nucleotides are TGTGCCTGGAGTCGGACAGGGGGCCGTTGGGACACTGAAGCTTTCTTT. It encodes CAWSRTGGRWDTEAFF. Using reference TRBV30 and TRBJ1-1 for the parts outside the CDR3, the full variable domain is SQTIHQWPATLVQPVGSPLSLECTVEGTSNPNLYWYRQAAGRGLQLLFYSVGIGQISSEVPQNLSASRPQDRQFILSSKKLLLSDSGFYLCAWSRTGGRWDTEAFFGQGTRLTVV.

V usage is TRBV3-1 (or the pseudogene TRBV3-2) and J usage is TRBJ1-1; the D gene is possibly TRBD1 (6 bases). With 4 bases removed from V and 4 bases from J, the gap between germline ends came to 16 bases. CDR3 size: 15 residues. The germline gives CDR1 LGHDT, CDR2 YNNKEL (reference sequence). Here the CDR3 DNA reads TGTGCCAGCAGCCCCAAGAGGGGGGGGCTCACTGAAGCTTTCTTT. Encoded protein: CASSPKRGGLTEAFF.

This CDR3 is CASRGPPNRGYEQYF. As DNA, the CDR3 is TGTGCCAGCAGGGGACCCCCCAACAGGGGCTACGAGCAGTACTTC. The chain joins TRBV2 to TRBJ2-7, with 7 bases that match TRBD1. Trimming cost V 6 bases and J 3 bases; bases outside gene matches: 11. Germline CDR1 reads SNHLY; CDR2 reads FYNNEI. The CDR3 covers 15 residues.

The CDR3 spells CASSLWGPETGWLAEAFF. The CDR3 nucleotides read TGTGCCAGCAGTTTATGGGGACCTGAGACAGGGTGGCTCGCTGAAGCTTTCTTT. The chain has TRBV27 and TRBJ1-1, with TRBD1 identical over 7 bases. V dropped 1 base and J dropped 6; count of bases not matched to a gene: 17. CDR1 and CDR2 (germline): MNHEY, SMNVEV (reference sequence). The CDR3 consists of 18 residues.

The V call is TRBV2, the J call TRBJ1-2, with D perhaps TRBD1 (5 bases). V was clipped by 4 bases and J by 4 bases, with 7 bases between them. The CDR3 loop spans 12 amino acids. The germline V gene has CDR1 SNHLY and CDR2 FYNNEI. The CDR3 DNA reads TGTGCCAGCAGTGTGACAGCCTATGGCTACACCTTC. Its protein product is CASSVTAYGYTF.

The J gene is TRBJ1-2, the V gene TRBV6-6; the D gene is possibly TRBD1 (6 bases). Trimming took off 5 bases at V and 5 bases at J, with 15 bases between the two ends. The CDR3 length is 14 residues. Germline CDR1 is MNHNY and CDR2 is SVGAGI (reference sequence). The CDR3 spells CASSIRGTGYGYTF. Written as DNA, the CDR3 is TGTGCCAGCAGTATAAGGGGGACCGGGTATGGCTACACCTTC.

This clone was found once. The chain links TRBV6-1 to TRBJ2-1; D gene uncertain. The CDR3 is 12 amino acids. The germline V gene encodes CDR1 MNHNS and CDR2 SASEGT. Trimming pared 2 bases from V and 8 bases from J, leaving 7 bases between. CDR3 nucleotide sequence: TGTGCCAGCAGTGAAACGCTCCATGAGCAGTTCTTC. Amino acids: CASSETLHEQFF.

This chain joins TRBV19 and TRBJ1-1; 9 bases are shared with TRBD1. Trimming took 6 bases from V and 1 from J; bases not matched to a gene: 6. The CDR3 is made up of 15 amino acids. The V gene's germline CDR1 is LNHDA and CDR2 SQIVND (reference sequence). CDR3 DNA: TGTGCCAGTAGGAGTGACAGGGGGAAGAACACTGAAGCTTTCTTT. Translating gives CASRSDRGKNTEAFF.

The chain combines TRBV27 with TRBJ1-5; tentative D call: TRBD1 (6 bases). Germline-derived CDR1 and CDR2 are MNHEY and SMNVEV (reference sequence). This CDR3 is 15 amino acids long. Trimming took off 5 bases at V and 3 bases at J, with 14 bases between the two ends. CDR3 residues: CASSLGGGHNQPQHF. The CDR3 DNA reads TGTGCCAGCAGTCTCGGTGGGGGGCACAATCAGCCCCAGCATTTT.

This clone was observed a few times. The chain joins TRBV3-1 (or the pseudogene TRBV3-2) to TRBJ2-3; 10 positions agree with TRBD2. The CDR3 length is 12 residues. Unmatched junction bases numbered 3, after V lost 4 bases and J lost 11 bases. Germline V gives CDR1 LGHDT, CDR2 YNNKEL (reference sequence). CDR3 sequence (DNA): TGTGCCAGCAGCCCCTTAGCGGGAGGGCAGTATTTT. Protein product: CASSPLAGGQYF.

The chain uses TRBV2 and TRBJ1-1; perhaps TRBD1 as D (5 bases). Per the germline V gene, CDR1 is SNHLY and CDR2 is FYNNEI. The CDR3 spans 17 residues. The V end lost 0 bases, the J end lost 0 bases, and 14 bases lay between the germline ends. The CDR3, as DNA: TGTGCCAGCAGTGAAGCAGGGGAATTGCCTATGAACACTGAAGCTTTCTTT. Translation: CASSEAGELPMNTEAFF. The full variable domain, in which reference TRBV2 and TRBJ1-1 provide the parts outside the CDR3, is EPEVTQTPSHQVTQMGQEVILRCVPISNHLYFYWYRQILGQKVEFLVSFYNNEISEKSEIFDDQFSVERPDGSNFTLKIRSTKLEDSAMYFCASSEAGELPMNTEAFFGQGTRLTVV.

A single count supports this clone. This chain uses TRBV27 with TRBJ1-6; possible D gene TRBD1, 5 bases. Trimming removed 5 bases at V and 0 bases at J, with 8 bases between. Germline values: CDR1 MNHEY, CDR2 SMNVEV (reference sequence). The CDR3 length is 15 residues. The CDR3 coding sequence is TGTGCCAGCAGTCCAGGGAGCTCCTATAATTCACCCCTCCACTTT. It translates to CASSPGSSYNSPLHF.

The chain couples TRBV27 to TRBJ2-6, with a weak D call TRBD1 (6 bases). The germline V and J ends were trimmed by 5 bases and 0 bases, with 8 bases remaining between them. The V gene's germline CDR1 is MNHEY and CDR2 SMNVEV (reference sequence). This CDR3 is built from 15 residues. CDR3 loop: CASSHRDSGANVLTF. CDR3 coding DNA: TGTGCCAGCAGTCACAGGGACTCTGGGGCCAACGTCCTGACTTTC. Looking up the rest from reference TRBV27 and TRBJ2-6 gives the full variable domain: EAQVTQNPRYLITVTGKKLTVTCSQNMNHEYMSWYRQDPGLGLRQIYYSMNVEVTDKGDVPEGYKVSRKEKRNFPLILESPSPNQTSLYFCASSHRDSGANVLTFGAGSRLTVL.

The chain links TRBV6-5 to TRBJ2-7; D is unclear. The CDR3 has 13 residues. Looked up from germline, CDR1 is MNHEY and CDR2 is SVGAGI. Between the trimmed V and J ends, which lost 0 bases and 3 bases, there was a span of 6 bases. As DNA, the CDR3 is TGTGCCAGCAGTTACTCGAGGAGCTACGAGCAGTACTTC. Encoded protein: CASSYSRSYEQYF.

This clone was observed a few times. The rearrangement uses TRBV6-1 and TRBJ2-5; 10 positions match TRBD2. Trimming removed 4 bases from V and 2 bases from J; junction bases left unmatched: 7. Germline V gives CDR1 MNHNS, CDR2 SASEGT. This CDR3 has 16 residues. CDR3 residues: CASSVLAGGPQETQYF. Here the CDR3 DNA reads TGTGCCAGCAGTGTTTTAGCGGGAGGCCCTCAAGAGACCCAGTACTTC.

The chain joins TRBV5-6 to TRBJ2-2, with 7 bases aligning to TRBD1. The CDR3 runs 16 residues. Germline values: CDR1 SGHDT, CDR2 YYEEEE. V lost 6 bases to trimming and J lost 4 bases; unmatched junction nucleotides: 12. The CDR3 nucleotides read TGTGCCAGCACCCTATCCGGGACAGAGATCACCGGGGAGCTGTTTTTT. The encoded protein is CASTLSGTEITGELFF. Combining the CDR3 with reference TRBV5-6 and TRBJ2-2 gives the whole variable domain DAGVTQSPTHLIKTRGQQVTLRCSPKSGHDTVSWYQQALGQGPQFIFQYYEEEERQRGNFPDRFSGHQFPNYSSELNVNALLLGDSALYLCASTLSGTEITGELFFGEGSRLTVL.

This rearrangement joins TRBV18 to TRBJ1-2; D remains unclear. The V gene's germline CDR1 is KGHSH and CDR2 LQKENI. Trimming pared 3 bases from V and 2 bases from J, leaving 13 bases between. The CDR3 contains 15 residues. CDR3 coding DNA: TGTGCCAGCTCACCTAGAAGGGAGGGAAACTATGGCTACACCTTC. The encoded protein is CASSPRREGNYGYTF.

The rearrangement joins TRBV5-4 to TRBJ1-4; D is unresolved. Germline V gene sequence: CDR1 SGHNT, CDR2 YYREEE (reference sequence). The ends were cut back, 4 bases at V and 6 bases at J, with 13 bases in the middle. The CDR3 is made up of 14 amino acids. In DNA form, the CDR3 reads TGTGCCAGCAGCCCTCAGATCGGGGATGAAAAACTGTTTTTT. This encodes CASSPQIGDEKLFF.